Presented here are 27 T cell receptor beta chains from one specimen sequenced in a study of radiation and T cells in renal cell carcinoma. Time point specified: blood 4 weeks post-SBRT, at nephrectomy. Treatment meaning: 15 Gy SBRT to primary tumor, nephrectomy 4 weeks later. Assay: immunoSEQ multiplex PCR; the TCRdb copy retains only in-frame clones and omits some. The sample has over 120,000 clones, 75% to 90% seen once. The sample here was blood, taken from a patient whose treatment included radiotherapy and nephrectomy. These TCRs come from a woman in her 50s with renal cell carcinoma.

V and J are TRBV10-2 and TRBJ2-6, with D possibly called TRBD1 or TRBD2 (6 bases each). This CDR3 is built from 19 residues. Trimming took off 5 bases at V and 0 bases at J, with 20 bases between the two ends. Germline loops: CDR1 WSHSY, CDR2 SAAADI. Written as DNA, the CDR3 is TGCGCCAGCAGTATAATTACGGGGGCGACGTTCTCTGGGGCCAACGTCCTGACTTTC. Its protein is CASSIITGATFSGANVLTF.

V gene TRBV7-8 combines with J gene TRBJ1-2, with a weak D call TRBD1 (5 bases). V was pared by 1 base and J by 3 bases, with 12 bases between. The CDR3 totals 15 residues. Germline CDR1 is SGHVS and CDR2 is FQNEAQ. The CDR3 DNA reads TGTGCCAGCAGCTTAGGTCACAGGAAGGACTATGGCTACACCTTC. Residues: CASSLGHRKDYGYTF.

As DNA, the CDR3 is TGCGCCAGCAGCCAAGTTTTCTCAGGGACAGCCTCCTACGAGCAGTACTTC. This gives the protein CASSQVFSGTASYEQYF. The chain carries TRBV4-3 and TRBJ2-7; 7 bases are shared with TRBD1. Germline-derived CDR1 and CDR2 are LGHNA and YSLEER. This CDR3 spans 17 amino acids. The junction had 9 bases not matched to a gene; V was cut back by 1 base and J by 0 bases.

The CDR3: CASSGTGHGNTIYF. The CDR3 DNA reads TGTGCCAGCAGCGGTACAGGGCACGGAAACACCATATATTTT. The chain couples TRBV9 to TRBJ1-3; D perhaps matches TRBD1 (6 bases). The CDR3 spans 14 residues. Looked up from germline, CDR1 is SGDLS and CDR2 is YYNGEE. V was cut by 3 bases and J by 4 bases, with 11 bases left in between.

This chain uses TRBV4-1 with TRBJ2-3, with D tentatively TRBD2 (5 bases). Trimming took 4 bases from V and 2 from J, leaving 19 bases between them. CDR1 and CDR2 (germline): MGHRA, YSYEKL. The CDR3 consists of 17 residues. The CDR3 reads CASSRAFETRITDTQYF. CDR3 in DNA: TGCGCCAGCAGCCGAGCGTTTGAAACTAGAATCACAGATACGCAGTATTTT.

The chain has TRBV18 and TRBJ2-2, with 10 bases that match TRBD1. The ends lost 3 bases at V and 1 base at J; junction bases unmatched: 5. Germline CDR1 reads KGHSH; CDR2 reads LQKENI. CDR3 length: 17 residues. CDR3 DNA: TGTGCCAGCTCACCGCCCGGACAGGGGGTGAACACCGGGGAGCTGTTTTTT. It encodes CASSPPGQGVNTGELFF.

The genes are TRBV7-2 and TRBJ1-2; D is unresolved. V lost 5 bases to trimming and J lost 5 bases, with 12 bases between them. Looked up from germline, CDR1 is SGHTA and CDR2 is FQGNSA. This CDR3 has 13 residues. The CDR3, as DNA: TGTGCCAGCAGCCCGGGTCCTAGTTATGGCTACACCTTC. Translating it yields CASSPGPSYGYTF. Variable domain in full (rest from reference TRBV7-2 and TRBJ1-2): GAGVSQSPSNKVTEKGKDVELRCDPISGHTALYWYRQSLGQGLEFLIYFQGNSAPDKSGLPSDRFSAERTGGSVSTLTIQRTQQEDSAVYLCASSPGPSYGYTFGSGTRLTVV.

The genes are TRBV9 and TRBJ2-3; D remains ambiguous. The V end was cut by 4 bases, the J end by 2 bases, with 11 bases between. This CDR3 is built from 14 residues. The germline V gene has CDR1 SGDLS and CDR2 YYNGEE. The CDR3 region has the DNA TGTGCCAGCAGCCCGAGTTCCTTCACAGATACGCAGTATTTT. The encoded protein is CASSPSSFTDTQYF.

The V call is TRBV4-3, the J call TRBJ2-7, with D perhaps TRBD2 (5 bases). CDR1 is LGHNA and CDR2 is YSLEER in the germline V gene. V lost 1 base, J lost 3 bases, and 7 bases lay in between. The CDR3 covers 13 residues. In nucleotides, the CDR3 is TGCGCCAGCAGCCAAGTCCGGGGCTACGAGCAGTACTTC. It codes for CASSQVRGYEQYF.

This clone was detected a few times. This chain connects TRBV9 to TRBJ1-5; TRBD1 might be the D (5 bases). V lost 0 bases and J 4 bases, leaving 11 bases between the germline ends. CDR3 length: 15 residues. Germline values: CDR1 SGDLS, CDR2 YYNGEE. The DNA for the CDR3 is TGTGCCAGCAGCGTAGGGTCTTCAGGGAATCAGCCCCAGCATTTT. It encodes CASSVGSSGNQPQHF. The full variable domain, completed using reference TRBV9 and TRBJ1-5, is DSGVTQTPKHLITATGQRVTLRCSPRSGDLSVYWYQQSLDQGLQFLIQYYNGEERAKGNILERFSAQQFPDLHSELNLSSLELGDSALYFCASSVGSSGNQPQHFGDGTRLSIL.

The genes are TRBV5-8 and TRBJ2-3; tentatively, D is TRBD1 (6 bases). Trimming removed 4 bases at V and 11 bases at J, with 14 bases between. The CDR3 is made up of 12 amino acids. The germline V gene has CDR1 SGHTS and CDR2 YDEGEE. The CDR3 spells CASSVGQLLQYF. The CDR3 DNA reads TGTGCCAGCAGCGTCGGACAGCTCCTGCAGTATTTT.

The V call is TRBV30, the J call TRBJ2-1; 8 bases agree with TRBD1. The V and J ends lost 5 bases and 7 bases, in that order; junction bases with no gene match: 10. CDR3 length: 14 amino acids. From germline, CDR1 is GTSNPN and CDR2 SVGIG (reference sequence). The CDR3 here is CAWGAGQGGNEQFF. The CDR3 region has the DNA TGTGCCTGGGGGGCCGGACAGGGAGGTAATGAGCAGTTCTTC. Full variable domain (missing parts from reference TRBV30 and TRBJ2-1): SQTIHQWPATLVQPVGSPLSLECTVEGTSNPNLYWYRQAAGRGLQLLFYSVGIGQISSEVPQNLSASRPQDRQFILSSKKLLLSDSGFYLCAWGAGQGGNEQFFGPGTRLTVL.

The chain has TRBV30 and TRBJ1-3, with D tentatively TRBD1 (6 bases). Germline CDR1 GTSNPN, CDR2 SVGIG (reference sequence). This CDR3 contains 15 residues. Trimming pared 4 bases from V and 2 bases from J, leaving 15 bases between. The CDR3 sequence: CAWTGGAGPGNTIYF. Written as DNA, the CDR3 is TGTGCCTGGACGGGGGGCGCTGGCCCTGGAAACACCATATATTTT.

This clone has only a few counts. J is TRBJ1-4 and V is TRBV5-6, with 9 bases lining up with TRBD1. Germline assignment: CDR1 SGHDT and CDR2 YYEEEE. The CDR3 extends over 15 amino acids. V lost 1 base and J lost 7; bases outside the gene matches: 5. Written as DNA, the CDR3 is TGTGCCAGCAGCTTGACAGGGGGCCTTGGTGAAAAACTGTTTTTT. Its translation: CASSLTGGLGEKLFF.

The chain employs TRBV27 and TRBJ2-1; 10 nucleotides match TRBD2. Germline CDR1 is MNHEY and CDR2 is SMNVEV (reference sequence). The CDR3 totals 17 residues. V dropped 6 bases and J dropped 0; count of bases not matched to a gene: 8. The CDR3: CASRRSGGAYSYNEQFF. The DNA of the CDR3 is TGTGCCAGCAGGAGAAGCGGGGGGGCTTACTCCTACAATGAGCAGTTCTTC.

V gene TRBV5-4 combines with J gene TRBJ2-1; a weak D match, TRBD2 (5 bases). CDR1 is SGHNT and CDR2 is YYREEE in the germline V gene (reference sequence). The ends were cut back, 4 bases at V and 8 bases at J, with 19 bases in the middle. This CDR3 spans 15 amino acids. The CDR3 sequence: CASSLARESLYEQFF. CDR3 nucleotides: TGTGCCAGCAGCCTAGCTAGGGAATCCCTATATGAGCAGTTCTTC.

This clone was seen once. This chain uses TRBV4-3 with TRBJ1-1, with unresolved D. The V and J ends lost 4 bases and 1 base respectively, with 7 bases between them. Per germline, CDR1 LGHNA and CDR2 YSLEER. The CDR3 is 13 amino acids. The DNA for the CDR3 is TGCGCCAGCAGCCGGGGTGGGAACACTGAAGCTTTCTTT. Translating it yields CASSRGGNTEAFF.

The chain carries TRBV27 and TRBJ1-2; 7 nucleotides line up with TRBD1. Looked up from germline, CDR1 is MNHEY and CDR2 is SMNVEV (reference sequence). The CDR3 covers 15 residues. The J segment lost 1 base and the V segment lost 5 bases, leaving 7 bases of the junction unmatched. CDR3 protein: CASSGGQNLNYGYTF. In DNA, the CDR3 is TGTGCCAGCAGTGGGGGACAGAACCTTAACTATGGCTACACCTTC.

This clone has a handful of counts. In nucleotides, the CDR3 is TGTGCCAGCAGCTTGGACGGGACAGATACGCAGTATTTT. Amino acids: CASSLDGTDTQYF. This chain links TRBV5-4 with TRBJ2-3; D gene uncertain. Germline assignment: CDR1 SGHNT and CDR2 YYREEE (reference sequence). The V end was cut by 0 bases, the J end by 3 bases, with 5 bases between. This CDR3 is built from 13 residues.

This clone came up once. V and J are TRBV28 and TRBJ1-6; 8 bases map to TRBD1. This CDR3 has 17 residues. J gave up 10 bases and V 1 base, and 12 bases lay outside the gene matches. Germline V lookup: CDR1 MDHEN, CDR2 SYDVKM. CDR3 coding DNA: TGTGCCAGCAGTTTATTTCTTGACAGGGGTAGGGGGTCACCCCTCCACTTT. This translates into CASSLFLDRGRGSPLHF. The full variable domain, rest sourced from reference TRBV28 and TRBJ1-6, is DVKVTQSSRYLVKRTGEKVFLECVQDMDHENMFWYRQDPGLGLRLIYFSYDVKMKEKGDIPEGYSVSREKKERFSLILESASTNQTSMYLCASSLFLDRGRGSPLHFGNGTRLTVT.

CDR3 nucleotide sequence: TGTGCCAGCAGCTTAGTATCGGGGATCTATGGCTACACCTTC. It is translated as CASSLVSGIYGYTF. The chain employs TRBV7-9 and TRBJ1-2; D remains ambiguous. This CDR3 has 14 amino acids. Germline V gene data show CDR1 as SEHNR and CDR2 as FQNEAQ (reference sequence). V was trimmed by 1 base and J by 4 bases, leaving 10 bases between them.

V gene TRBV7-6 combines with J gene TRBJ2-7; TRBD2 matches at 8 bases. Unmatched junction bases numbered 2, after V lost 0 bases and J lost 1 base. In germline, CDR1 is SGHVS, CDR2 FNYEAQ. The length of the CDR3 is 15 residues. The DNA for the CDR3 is TGTGCCAGCAGCTTAGCGACTAGCGCGTCCTACGAGCAGTACTTC. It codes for CASSLATSASYEQYF.

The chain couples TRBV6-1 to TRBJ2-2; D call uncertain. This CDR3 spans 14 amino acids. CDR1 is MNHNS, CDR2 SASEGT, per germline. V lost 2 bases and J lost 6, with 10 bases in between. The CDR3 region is CASSELELPGELFF. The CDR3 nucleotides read TGTGCCAGCAGTGAATTGGAACTACCCGGGGAGCTGTTTTTT.

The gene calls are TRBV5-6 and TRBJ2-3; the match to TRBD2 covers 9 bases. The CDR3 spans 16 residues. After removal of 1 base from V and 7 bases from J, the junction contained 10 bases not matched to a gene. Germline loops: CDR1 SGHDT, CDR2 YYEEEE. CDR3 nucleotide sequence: TGTGCCAGCAGCTTGCTGGCGGGGGGGCCGGGATATACGCAGTATTTT. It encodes CASSLLAGGPGYTQYF.

CDR3 amino acids: CASSIRGAGYTF. The CDR3 region has the DNA TGTGCCAGCAGCATTAGGGGTGCTGGCTACACCTTC. The genes are TRBV27 and TRBJ1-2; tentatively, D is TRBD1 (5 bases). The CDR3 spans 12 residues. Germline CDR1 MNHEY, CDR2 SMNVEV (reference sequence). V lost 6 bases to trimming and J lost 7 bases, with 12 bases between them.

DNA of the CDR3: TGTGCCAGCAGAGAGGGGGGAGGGTCCACAGATACGCAGTATTTT. Its protein is CASREGGGSTDTQYF. The chain links TRBV28 to TRBJ2-3, with D perhaps TRBD2 (7 bases). V shed 6 bases and J shed 2 bases, with 15 bases lying between them. CDR3 length: 15 amino acids. The germline V gene has CDR1 MDHEN and CDR2 SYDVKM.

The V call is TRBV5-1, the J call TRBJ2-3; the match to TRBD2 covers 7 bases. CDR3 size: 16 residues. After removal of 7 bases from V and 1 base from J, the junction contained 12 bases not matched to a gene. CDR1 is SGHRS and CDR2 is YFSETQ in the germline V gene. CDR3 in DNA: TGCGCCAGCCGCGTGGGTGTCCTAGCGGGCACAGATACGCAGTATTTT. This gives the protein CASRVGVLAGTDTQYF. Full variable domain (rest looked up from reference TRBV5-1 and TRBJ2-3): KAGVTQTPRYLIKTRGQQVTLSCSPISGHRSVSWYQQTPGQGLQFLFEYFSETQRNKGNFPGRFSGRQFSNSRSEMNVSTLELGDSALYLCASRVGVLAGTDTQYFGPGTRLTVL.